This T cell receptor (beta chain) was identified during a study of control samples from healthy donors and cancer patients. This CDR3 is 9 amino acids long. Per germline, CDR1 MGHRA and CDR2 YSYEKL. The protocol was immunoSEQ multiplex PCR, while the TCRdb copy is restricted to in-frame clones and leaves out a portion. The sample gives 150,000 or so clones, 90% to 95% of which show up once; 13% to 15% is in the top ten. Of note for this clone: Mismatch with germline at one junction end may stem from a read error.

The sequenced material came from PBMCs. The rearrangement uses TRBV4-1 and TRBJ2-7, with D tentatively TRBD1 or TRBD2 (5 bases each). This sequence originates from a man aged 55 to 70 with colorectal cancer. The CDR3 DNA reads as TGCGCCAGCAGCCAAGGGGGGTCCTTC. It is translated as CASSQGGSF.